The rows below give T cell receptor beta chains drawn from one sample of a study of OX40 agonist ivuxolimab in advanced cancers. Sequencing used immunoSEQ multiplex PCR; TCRdb keeps in-frame clones, though not all of them. The sample holds 15,000 to 20,000 clones, about 80% seen once. Sequencing used CD4+ or CD8+ T cells sorted from blood, obtained in a trial of the OX40 agonist ivuxolimab. These receptors all stem from an adult with an advanced solid tumor such as melanoma, head and neck, liver or kidney cancer. Each CDR3 is given with its conserved first and last residue. A D gene is named only where the DNA matches it firmly. Only part of the rows carry a size: once, few, many, or a class if the clone is expanded.

>TRBD1|.|TRBJ1-1|TRBV9
TGTGCCAGCAGCGCCGGGGACAGAATGAACACTGAAGCTTTCTTT
CASSAGDRMNTEAFF
>.|.|TRBJ2-3|TRBV7-9
TGTGCCAGCAGCCCCGGGACTCCCTCAGATACGCAGTATTTT
CASSPGTPSDTQYF
>.|.|TRBJ2-7|TRBV9
TGTGCCAGCAGCGTAGTTGGGGGGCGAAACGAGCAGTACTTC
CASSVVGGRNEQYF
>TRBD1|once|TRBJ2-5|TRBV5-4
TGTGCCAGCAGCTTGGGACAGGGGACCCAGTACTTC
CASSLGQGTQYF
>TRBD1|.|TRBJ1-4|TRBV9
TGTGCCAGCAGCGATATAACCGGGACAGCGAATAATGAAAAACTGTTTTTT
CASSDITGTANNEKLFF
>.|.|TRBJ2-2|TRBV2
TGTGCCAGCAGTGAAGCTGGGAGAACGAACACCGGGGAGCTGTTTTTT
CASSEAGRTNTGELFF
>TRBD1|.|TRBJ1-1|TRBV4-1
TGCGCCAGCAGTGACAGGGTGAACACTGAAGCTTTCTTT
CASSDRVNTEAFF
>.|.|TRBJ1-5|TRBV27
TGTGCCAGCAGCCCTGGGTGGGGGACTGGGCCCCAGCATTTT
CASSPGWGTGPQHF
>.|.|TRBJ2-7|TRBV4-3
TGCGCCAGCAGCCCCTATCGTGGACAGCACTACGAGCAGTACTTC
CASSPYRGQHYEQYF
>.|.|TRBJ1-4|TRBV5-5
TGTGCCAGCAGCCAGGACAGAAATAATGAAAAACTGTTTTTT
CASSQDRNNEKLFF
>.|.|TRBJ2-7|TRBV11-3
TGTGCCAGCAGCTTAGAGGACCGCCTCTCCTACGAGCAGTACTTC
CASSLEDRLSYEQYF
>TRBD2|few|TRBJ2-1|TRBV6-5
TGTGCCAGCAGTTTGACACTAGCGCGAGGATACAATGAGCAGTTCTTC
CASSLTLARGYNEQFF
>TRBD2|.|TRBJ2-3|TRBV18
TGTGCCAGCTCACCAGCCGGGAGGCCAGATACGCAGTATTTT
CASSPAGRPDTQYF
>.|once|TRBJ1-1|TRBV5-4
TGTGCCAGCAGCTTGGGAGGAGGACCCGAAGCTTTCTTT
CASSLGGGPEAFF
>.|few|TRBJ1-1|TRBV7-3
TGTGCCAGCAGCTCCCAGGGGAACACTGAAGCTTTCTTT
CASSSQGNTEAFF
>TRBD2|.|TRBJ2-7|TRBV6-5
TGTGCCAGCAGTCCTACTAGCGGGATCGCCTACGAGCAGTACTTC
CASSPTSGIAYEQYF
>TRBD2|few|TRBJ2-3|TRBV7-8
TGTGCCAGCAGCCAAAGGACTAGCGGGGGGGATATGGATACGCAGTATTTT
CASSQRTSGGDMDTQYF
>.|medium-sized|TRBJ2-7|TRBV4-3
TGCGCCAGCAGCCAAGATGTGGGTACGGTATGGGAGCAGTACTTC
CASSQDVGTVWEQYF
>TRBD1|.|TRBJ1-5|TRBV19
TGTGCCAGTAGTATTTGGTCCAGGGGGGGCAATCAGCCCCAGCATTTT
CASSIWSRGGNQPQHF
>.|.|TRBJ2-3|TRBV19
TGTGCCAGTAGAAGGACAGCCTTTAAGAGGGGCACAGATACGCAGTATTTT
CASRRTAFKRGTDTQYF
>TRBD2|.|TRBJ2-5|TRBV9
TGTGCCAGCAGCGTAGACGGGGGGGTAGAAGAGACCCAGTACTTC
CASSVDGGVEETQYF
>.|.|TRBJ2-7|TRBV13
TGTGCCAGCAGCTTCGGCAGGGATACCTACGAGCAGTACTTC
CASSFGRDTYEQYF
>TRBD1|once|TRBJ2-7|TRBV5-1
TGCGCCAGCAGCTTGGGACAGGGTTCCGTCGAGCAGTACTTC
CASSLGQGSVEQYF
>.|.|TRBJ1-2|TRBV6-4
TGTGCCAGCACCCAAGGGGGTGGCTACACCTTC
CASTQGGGYTF
>TRBD1|.|TRBJ2-2|TRBV29-1
TGCAGCGTCATCACCGGGACAGGGACCGGGGAGCTGTTTTTT
CSVITGTGTGELFF
>TRBD2|.|TRBJ2-3|TRBV7-9
TGTGCCAGCAGCTTAGGTCAGGGCGGGAGAGATACGCAGTATTTT
CASSLGQGGRDTQYF
>.|once|TRBJ2-7|TRBV28
TGTGCCAGCAGTGACACCTACGAGCAGTACTTC
CASSDTYEQYF